A selection of T cell receptor beta chains follows, all from one sample in a study of T cells in Graves' hyperthyroidism and ophthalmopathy. Via MiXCR, TCRdb re-called the multiplex PCR reads, giving one row per CDR3 protein. Of some 690,000 distinct CDR3 sequences listed, roughly 17% are singletons. The sample was blood. The receptors derive from a man between 50 and 59 years old with Graves' hyperthyroidism. Each CDR3 is given with its conserved first and last residue. Fields, in order: clone size, V gene, J gene, D gene, CDR3 DNA, CDR3 protein. A D gene is named only where the DNA matches it firmly. Clone size is given for some rows only: seen once, a few or many times, or a class if the clone is expanded.

size: few; V: TRBV14; J: TRBJ1-1; D: TRBD1; DNA: TGTGCCAGCAGCCAACAGAGGACAGGGGAGGCTTTCTTT; CDR3: CASSQQRTGEAFF
size: many; V: TRBV7-2; J: TRBJ2-5; D: NA; DNA: TGTGCCAGCAGCTTAGGATCCGTTGTGGGGTTCCAAGAGACCCAGTACTTC; CDR3: CASSLGSVVGFQETQYF
size: few; V: TRBV7-2; J: TRBJ1-5; D: TRBD1; DNA: TGTGCCAGCAGCTATTCAGGGGGGGAACAGCCCCAGCATTTT; CDR3: CASSYSGGEQPQHF
size: many; V: TRBV5-1; J: TRBJ1-1; D: NA; DNA: TGCGCCAGCAGCTTGATTGAGTTGAACACTGAAGCTTTCTTT; CDR3: CASSLIELNTEAFF
size: many; V: TRBV12-5; J: TRBJ2-3; D: NA; DNA: TGTGCTAGTGGGCGGGACCATCACTCAGATACGCAGTATTTT; CDR3: CASGRDHHSDTQYF
size: many; V: TRBV6-1; J: TRBJ2-7; D: TRBD1; DNA: TGTGCCAGCAGTGGGGGACAGTTTTCTACGTCCTACGAGCAGTACTTC; CDR3: CASSGGQFSTSYEQYF
size: many; V: TRBV20-1; J: TRBJ2-2; D: TRBD1; DNA: TGCAGTGCTCCATCTTCTAGGACAGGCTACACCGGGGAGCTGTTTTTT; CDR3: CSAPSSRTGYTGELFF
size: NA; V: TRBV7-2; J: TRBJ1-5; D: NA; DNA: TGTGCCAGCACCGCAAATAGCAATCAGCCCCAGCATTTT; CDR3: CASTANSNQPQHF
size: NA; V: TRBV7-8; J: TRBJ2-1; D: NA; DNA: TGTGCCAGCAGCTTCTCGACGTGGGGGAGCTCCTACAATGAGCAGTTCTTC; CDR3: CASSFSTWGSSYNEQFF
size: NA; V: TRBV10-3; J: TRBJ2-7; D: TRBD2; DNA: TGTGCCACCATCGGACTAGCAGGAGGAAACGAGCAGTACTTC; CDR3: CATIGLAGGNEQYF
size: few; V: TRBV7-4; J: TRBJ2-1; D: TRBD2; DNA: TGTGCCAGCAGCTTAGAATTAGTAGGCGGGAGGGGTGTTGGCAATGAGCAGTTCTTC; CDR3: CASSLELVGGRGVGNEQFF
size: many; V: TRBV12-3/TRBV12-4; J: TRBJ2-7; D: TRBD2; DNA: TGTGCCAGCAGTTTAGCGTCTAGCGGGAACTACGAGCAGTACTTC; CDR3: CASSLASSGNYEQYF
size: many; V: TRBV6-1; J: TRBJ1-3; D: NA; DNA: TGTGCCAGCATTACGGATGGAAACACCATATATTTT; CDR3: CASITDGNTIYF
size: NA; V: TRBV5-1; J: TRBJ2-1; D: NA; DNA: TGCGCCAGCAGCACGGACAGCTCCTACAATGAGCAGTTCTTC; CDR3: CASSTDSSYNEQFF
size: NA; V: TRBV18; J: TRBJ2-7; D: NA; DNA: TGTGCCAGCTCACCACCGGTCAGAGTCTACGAGCAGTACTTC; CDR3: CASSPPVRVYEQYF
size: few; V: TRBV13; J: TRBJ2-3; D: TRBD2; DNA: TGTGCCAGCAGCTCGGGACTAGCGGGAGCATGGATAGATACGCAGTATTTT; CDR3: CASSSGLAGAWIDTQYF
size: NA; V: TRBV19; J: TRBJ1-6; D: NA; DNA: TGTGCCAGTAGTCCCCAGATGAGGGGAAATTCACCCCTCCACTTT; CDR3: CASSPQMRGNSPLHF
size: NA; V: TRBV20-1; J: TRBJ2-3; D: NA; DNA: TGCAGTGCTAGTAACAGCGCTAGCACAGATACGCAGTATTTT; CDR3: CSASNSASTDTQYF
size: many; V: TRBV20-1; J: TRBJ2-7; D: NA; DNA: TGCAGTGCTCCCGCGACAGCATCCTACGAGCAGTACTTC; CDR3: CSAPATASYEQYF
size: NA; V: TRBV4-1; J: TRBJ2-3; D: TRBD2; DNA: TGCGCCAGCAGCCAAGGACTAGCGGGAGCGTCTGGAGATACGCAGTATTTT; CDR3: CASSQGLAGASGDTQYF
size: few; V: TRBV7-9; J: TRBJ2-7; D: TRBD2; DNA: TGTGCCAGCAGCTTATTAGCGGGAGCCCACGAGCAGTACTTC; CDR3: CASSLLAGAHEQYF
size: many; V: TRBV29-1; J: TRBJ2-5; D: TRBD2; DNA: TGCAGCGTCGGGGGGGGCGGGGGTCAAGAGACCCAGTACTTC; CDR3: CSVGGGGGQETQYF
size: many; V: TRBV6-5; J: TRBJ2-2; D: NA; DNA: TGTGCCAGCAGTTACTCGGTACTCATGAACACCGGGGAGCTGTTTTTT; CDR3: CASSYSVLMNTGELFF
size: few; V: TRBV7-6; J: TRBJ2-1; D: TRBD2; DNA: TGTGCCAGCAGCTTAGGGACTAGCGGGAATTCCTACAATGAGCAGTTCTTC; CDR3: CASSLGTSGNSYNEQFF
size: NA; V: TRBV18; J: TRBJ2-7; D: NA; DNA: TGTGCCAGCAGCCGCTATTGGAACGAGCAGTACTTC; CDR3: CASSRYWNEQYF
size: NA; V: TRBV28; J: TRBJ1-6; D: NA; DNA: TGTGCCAGCAGGTTAAATTACGGGCTTCATTCACCCCTCCACTTT; CDR3: CASRLNYGLHSPLHF
size: many; V: TRBV11-2; J: TRBJ1-5; D: NA; DNA: TGTGCCAGCAGCTTAGTTCGCTCGGGGCCGGATCAGCCCCAGCATTTT; CDR3: CASSLVRSGPDQPQHF
size: NA; V: TRBV28; J: TRBJ1-5; D: TRBD1; DNA: TGTGCCAGCATCGGGACAGGGATCCAGCCCCAGCATTTT; CDR3: CASIGTGIQPQHF
size: few; V: TRBV6-1; J: TRBJ1-1; D: NA; DNA: TGTGCCAGCAGTTTTCAAGGGACACCTAACACTGAAGCTTTCTTT; CDR3: CASSFQGTPNTEAFF
size: many; V: TRBV30; J: TRBJ1-1; D: NA; DNA: TGTGCCTGGAGTATCCCCAGGGATTCCCAGACTGAAGCTTTCTTT; CDR3: CAWSIPRDSQTEAFF
size: NA; V: TRBV27; J: TRBJ2-7; D: NA; DNA: TGTGCCAGCAGTTTATGCCAGGGAGCAAACTCCTACGAGCAGTACTTC; CDR3: CASSLCQGANSYEQYF
size: NA; V: TRBV7-9; J: TRBJ2-1; D: NA; DNA: TGTGCCAGCAGCCCCATGTGGGGGCTCTACAATGAGCAGTTCTTC; CDR3: CASSPMWGLYNEQFF
size: few; V: TRBV5-1; J: TRBJ2-5; D: NA; DNA: TGCGCCAGCAGCTTGGAGGCTAGCGCCCAAGAGACCCAGTACTTC; CDR3: CASSLEASAQETQYF
size: many; V: TRBV11-2; J: TRBJ2-1; D: TRBD2; DNA: TGTGCCAGCAGCCCAGCCGGGACTAGCGGGACGAATGAGCAGTTCTTC; CDR3: CASSPAGTSGTNEQFF
size: few; V: TRBV20-1; J: TRBJ1-2; D: NA; DNA: TGCAGCGTCCTTCAAGGTGCAGACGTATATGGCTACACCTTC; CDR3: CSVLQGADVYGYTF
size: many; V: TRBV28; J: TRBJ1-1; D: NA; DNA: TGTGCCAGCAGTTTTGGGGTGGGGAACACTGAAGCTTTCTTT; CDR3: CASSFGVGNTEAFF